This note documents a single T cell receptor (beta chain) sequence. The method was immunoSEQ multiplex PCR; TCRdb's version includes in-frame clones alone and lacks a portion of them. In the table there are roughly 1,000,000 clones, more than 75% of which are singletons. This sample was taken from a study of shared clonotypes between healthy human individuals. As for the study in general: Sampling drew on donors who were two women and three men aged 18 to 49.

Germline loops: CDR1 GTSNPN, CDR2 SVGIG (reference sequence). The V segment lost 0 bases and the J segment 3 bases; nucleotides outside the gene matches: 3. The CDR3 covers 15 residues. The V gene is TRBV30, the J gene TRBJ2-3, with TRBD1 matching 10 bases. The source is a man in his late teens or twenties in good health. Some clones in this sample may be carry-over from other donors' samples. Material for sequencing was memory CD4+ T cells from PBMCs. Described subset: CD45RA-negative fraction. The CDR3 sequence is CAWSVGQGVTDTQYF. The CDR3 nucleotides are TGTGCCTGGAGTGTAGGACAGGGGGTAACAGATACGCAGTATTTT.